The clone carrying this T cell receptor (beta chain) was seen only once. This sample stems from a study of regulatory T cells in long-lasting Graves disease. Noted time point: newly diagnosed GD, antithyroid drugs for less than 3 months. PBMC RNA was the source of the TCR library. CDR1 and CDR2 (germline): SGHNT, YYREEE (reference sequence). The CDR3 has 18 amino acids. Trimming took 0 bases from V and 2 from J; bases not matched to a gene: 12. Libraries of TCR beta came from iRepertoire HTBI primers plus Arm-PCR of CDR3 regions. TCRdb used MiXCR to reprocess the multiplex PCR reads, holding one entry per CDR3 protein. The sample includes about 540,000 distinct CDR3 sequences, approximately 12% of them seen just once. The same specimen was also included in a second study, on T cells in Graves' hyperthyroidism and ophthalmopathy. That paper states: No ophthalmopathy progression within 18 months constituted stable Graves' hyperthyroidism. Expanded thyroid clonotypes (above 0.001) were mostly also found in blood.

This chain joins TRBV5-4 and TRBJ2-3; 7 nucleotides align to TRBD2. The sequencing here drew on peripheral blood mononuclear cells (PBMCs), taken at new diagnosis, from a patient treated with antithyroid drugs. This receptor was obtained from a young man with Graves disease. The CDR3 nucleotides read TGTGCCAGCAGCTTGGCCAAAGTTGCCGGGAGGATCACAGATACGCAGTATTTT. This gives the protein CASSLAKVAGRITDTQYF.